Sequencing of this T cell receptor (beta chain) was carried out in a study of shared clonotypes between healthy human individuals. Study findings and constraints: When naive CD4 clonotypes were compared across a few donors, about 4.8% were shared.

Negatively enriched CD4+ T cells were divided by CD45RA into naive and memory. This CDR3 is built from 12 residues. V lost 2 bases to trimming and J lost 1 base, with 4 bases between them. Germline V lookup: CDR1 SGHDT, CDR2 YYEEEE. Regarding this clone: Its target is unknown. The same CDR3 also results from other DNA sequences found in this sample.

Splitting of each subset's genomic DNA was done evenly across several immunoSEQ plates. Generated by immunoSEQ multiplex PCR, the TCRdb table keeps only in-frame clones and is missing some. The sample holds fewer than 2.5 million clones; 80% to 95% are singletons and the top ten take 0.36%. The chain joins TRBV5-6 to TRBJ2-7; D is ambiguous. This receptor was identified in a young man in good health. Some clones in this sample may be carry-over from other donors' samples. The specimen was naive CD4+ T cells from PBMCs. Subset of the sample: CD45RA+ positively selected. The CDR3: CASSFGSYEQYF. In DNA form, the CDR3 reads TGTGCCAGCAGCTTCGGGTCCTACGAGCAGTACTTC.